The following is a T cell receptor beta chain sequence with its context. This clonotype has just a few counts. The target of this receptor is not known. It has no much larger one-base neighbor in the sample; base qualities were not kept. The data originate from a study of T-cell reconstitution after alpha-beta-depleted transplantation in children (TCRdb year 2016). Regarding the study in general: Using TCR repertoire profiling, the study followed T-cell immune reconstitution in a quantitative way in children after TCRalphabeta/CD19-depleted allogeneic hematopoietic cell transplantation.

The CDR3 goes from the cysteine to the phenylalanine over 13 residues. The DNA shown is the 39-base CDR3, in frame from base 1. The V and J ends are trimmed by 3 bases and 2 bases, leaving 7 bases between them. For CDR1 and CDR2, the germline V gene lists MNHEY and SVGAGI. The method was PCR. For sequencing, an Illumina HiSeq 2500 was employed. To normalize quantification of the TCRbeta repertoire, the TCR libraries were built with molecular barcoding that relied on unique molecular identifiers. TCRdb trimmed public reads at Q25 via fastp, called clones via MiXCR and kept in-frame beta chains. CDR3 protein sequences are deduplicated, and each keeps its most common genes and DNA. The sample table shows about 200,000 distinct CDR3 sequences, and more than 12% are seen once. In total, the top ten clones hold 13% of the sample.

The clonotype originates from a human donor who donated a stem cell graft to a child with acute lymphoblastic leukemia. The starting material was PBMCs from the stem cell graft donor, obtained from the stem cell graft. Rearrangement joined TRBV6-5 to TRBJ1-1; the D segment cannot be called with confidence. The nucleotides read TGTGCCAGCAGTTATCTGCCCAACACTGAAGCTTTCTTT. It encodes CASSYLPNTEAFF.